The clone carrying this TCR beta chain was seen once. Its antigen is not identified. This entry comes from a study of cytotoxic CD8 clonotypes in ibrutinib-treated CLL. General study points: There were differences in sampling times between sustained-remission and progressing patients. Baseline-level clonality went beyond age-matched healthy donors and moved in step with circulating CD8+ T-cell counts.

Profiling relied on immunoSEQ multiplex PCR, and the TCRdb table lists in-frame clones only, not all of them. Of 20,000 to 30,000 clones listed, about 75% are singletons. PBMCs were cryopreserved, and around 1.9 micrograms of genomic DNA from them went into TCR beta libraries. The germline V gene encodes CDR1 SGHNT and CDR2 YYREEE (reference sequence). The CDR3 length is 13 residues. V lost 4 bases, J lost 4 bases, and 3 bases stayed unmatched. The clonotype originates from a human donor with chronic lymphocytic leukemia. The V gene is TRBV5-4, the J gene TRBJ2-7, with 9 positions matching TRBD2. Specimen: PBMCs, collected after 24 months of ibrutinib treatment. The CDR3 sequence is CASSRGGGYEQYF. CDR3 sequence (DNA): TGTGCCAGCAGCCGCGGGGGGGGGTACGAGCAGTACTTC.